The 13 T cell receptor beta chains listed next were all sequenced from one sample in a study of metastatic and nonmetastatic thyroid tumors. Not a single patient had been given any form of treatment at any point before undergoing thyroid surgery. TCRdb reassembled clones from the PCR reads with MiXCR. The top ten clones hold 5% to 7% of a sample with about 23,000 clones, approximately 25% of them seen once. Material for sequencing was tumor tissue. The receptor source for this set is a female donor with papillary thyroid cancer or a benign thyroid nodule (not recorded which). Some clones in this sample may be carry-over from other donors' samples.

By frequency in the sample, this clone is medium-sized. The rearrangement joins TRBV13 to TRBJ1-1, with D maybe TRBD1 (5 bases). V lost 3 bases, J lost 3 bases, and 11 bases lay in between. Germline CDR1 reads PRHDT; CDR2 reads FYEKMQ (reference sequence). The CDR3 length is 14 residues. The CDR3 sequence is CASSFSQGYTEAFF. The CDR3 DNA sequence: TGTGCCAGCAGCTTCAGCCAGGGATACACTGAAGCTTTCTTT.

This clone showed up many times. The chain combines TRBV19 with TRBJ2-1; D might be TRBD1 or TRBD2, each matching 5 bases. V was trimmed by 1 base and J by 8 bases, leaving 18 bases between them. The CDR3 contains 16 residues. Germline assignment: CDR1 LNHDA and CDR2 SQIVND (reference sequence). This CDR3 reads CASSIGGRTRDHEQFF. The CDR3 region has the DNA TGTGCCAGTAGTATAGGGGGCCGGACCAGGGACCATGAGCAGTTCTTC.

This clone was counted ten times or more. This sequence joins TRBV12-3 or TRBV12-4 and TRBJ1-5; D not certain. The CDR3 totals 14 residues. Trimming stripped 3 bases from V and 3 bases from J, with 9 bases between. The CDR3: CASSFTGDNQPQHF. As DNA, the CDR3 is TGTGCCAGCAGTTTTACCGGAGACAATCAGCCCCAGCATTTT.

This clone has just one count. The gene calls are TRBV7-3 and TRBJ2-3, with 7 bases matching TRBD2. CDR1 and CDR2 (germline): SGHTA, FQGTGA. The CDR3 is made up of 14 amino acids. The J segment lost 1 base and the V segment lost 2 bases, leaving 0 bases of the junction unmatched. CDR3 in amino acids: CASSLLAGTDTQYF. The CDR3 DNA sequence: TGTGCCAGCAGCTTACTAGCGGGCACAGATACGCAGTATTTT.

The table lists this clone with many counts. Other nucleotide sequences from this sample produce the same CDR3. The chain is built from TRBV20-1 and TRBJ2-1, with 10 bases lining up with TRBD2. CDR1 and CDR2 from the germline V gene are DFQATT and SNEGSKA (reference sequence). This CDR3 spans 18 amino acids. With V trimmed by 6 bases and J by 1 base, 15 bases remained unmatched. Here the CDR3 reads CSARGLARKVGSYNEQFF. The CDR3 DNA reads TGCAGTGCGCGGGGACTAGCGAGAAAGGTTGGTTCCTACAATGAGCAGTTCTTC.

Ten or more counts support this clone. V is TRBV7-6 and J is TRBJ2-7; no firm D call. The germline CDR1 and CDR2 sequences are SGHVS and FNYEAQ. Trimming took 0 bases from V and 2 from J, leaving 5 bases between them. CDR3 length equals 13 residues. CDR3: CASSLAPTYEQYF. CDR3 sequence (DNA): TGTGCCAGCAGCTTAGCCCCAACCTACGAGCAGTACTTC.

This chain links TRBV29-1 with TRBJ2-1, with a weak D call TRBD2 (6 bases). This CDR3 is 14 amino acids long. Germline lookup yields CDR1 SQVTM and CDR2 ANQGSEA. V gave up 6 bases and J gave up 9 bases, with 21 bases separating them. CDR3 residues: CSVIRSGWALEQFF. The CDR3 nucleotides are TGCAGCGTGATCAGGAGCGGGTGGGCGCTTGAGCAGTTCTTC.

The sample holds a few counts of this clone. A junction boundary mismatches the germline segment, possibly from a read error. The V call is TRBV7-2, the J call TRBJ1-2; perhaps TRBD1 as D (6 bases). This CDR3 comprises 12 residues. The germline V gene encodes CDR1 SGHTA and CDR2 FQGNSA. CDR3 in amino acids: CASSPGDYVYTF. In DNA form, the CDR3 reads TGTGCCAGCAGCCCAGGGGATTATGTCTACACCTTC.

This chain uses TRBV7-3 with TRBJ1-1, with 8 bases fitting TRBD1. Germline CDR1 and CDR2: SGHTA and FQGTGA. The CDR3 has 17 amino acids. Germline trimming cut 2 bases from V and 1 base from J; bases unmatched to any gene: 9. CDR3 residues: CASSLFDRGRRNTEAFF. The CDR3 region has the DNA TGTGCCAGCAGCTTATTTGACAGGGGCCGGAGGAACACTGAAGCTTTCTTT.

This clone is medium-sized in the sample. V is TRBV6-5 and J is TRBJ1-1; possible D gene TRBD1, 5 bases. Germline assignment: CDR1 MNHEY and CDR2 SVGAGI. Trimming pared 2 bases from V and 3 bases from J, leaving 10 bases between. The CDR3 has 14 residues. CDR3 nucleotides: TGTGCCAGCAGTTACGGGGGGACCCACACTGAAGCTTTCTTT. Its protein is CASSYGGTHTEAFF.

This clone counts as medium-sized. The chain recombines TRBV5-1 with TRBJ2-7, with 7 bases matching TRBD2. The CDR3 consists of 15 residues. Germline CDR1 and CDR2: SGHRS and YFSETQ. Trimming cost V 0 bases and J 6 bases; bases outside gene matches: 9. The CDR3 spells CASSLGGTKGSEQYF. The CDR3 coding sequence is TGCGCCAGCAGCTTGGGCGGGACTAAGGGGTCCGAGCAGTACTTC.

This clone was found a few times. A much more abundant neighbour one base away suggests this may be a read error. The J gene is TRBJ1-1, the V gene TRBV2, with D unresolved. CDR1 and CDR2 from the germline V gene are SNHLY and FYNNEI. V was trimmed by 9 bases and J by 2 bases, leaving 7 bases between them. This CDR3 has 11 residues. The CDR3 nucleotides read TGTGCCAGATGGATTAACACTGAAGCTTTCTTT. The encoded protein is CARWINTEAFF.

Worth noting for this clone: One end of the junction does not line up with germline, which may come from a read error. The chain combines TRBV6-5 with TRBJ2-1, with D unclear. CDR1 is MNHEY and CDR2 is SVGAGI in the germline V gene. The CDR3 spans 16 residues. CDR3 sequence: CASRLQGPVGYNEQLF. DNA for the CDR3: TGTGCCAGCAGGTTACAAGGGCCCGTCGGATACAATGAGCAGCTCTTC.